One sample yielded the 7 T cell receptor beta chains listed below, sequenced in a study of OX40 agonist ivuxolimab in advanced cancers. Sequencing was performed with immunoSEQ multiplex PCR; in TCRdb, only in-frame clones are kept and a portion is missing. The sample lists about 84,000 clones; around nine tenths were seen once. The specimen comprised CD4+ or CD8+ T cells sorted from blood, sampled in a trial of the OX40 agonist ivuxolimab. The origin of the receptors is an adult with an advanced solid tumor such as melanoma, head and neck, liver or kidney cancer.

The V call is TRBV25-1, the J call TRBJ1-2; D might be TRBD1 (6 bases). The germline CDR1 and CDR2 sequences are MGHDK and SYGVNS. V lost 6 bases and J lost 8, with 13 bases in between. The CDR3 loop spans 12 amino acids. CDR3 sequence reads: CASSRDISGYTF. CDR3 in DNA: TGTGCCAGCAGCCGGGACATTTCGGGCTACACCTTC.

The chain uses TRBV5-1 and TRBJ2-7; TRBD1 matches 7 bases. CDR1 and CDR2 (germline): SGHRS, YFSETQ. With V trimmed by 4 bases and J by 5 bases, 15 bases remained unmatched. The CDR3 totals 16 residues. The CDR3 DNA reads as TGCGCCAGCAGCGCAATTGGAGCACAACAGGGGAACGAGCAGTACTTC. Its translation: CASSAIGAQQGNEQYF. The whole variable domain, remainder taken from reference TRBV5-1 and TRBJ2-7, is KAGVTQTPRYLIKTRGQQVTLSCSPISGHRSVSWYQQTPGQGLQFLFEYFSETQRNKGNFPGRFSGRQFSNSRSEMNVSTLELGDSALYLCASSAIGAQQGNEQYFGPGTRLTVT.

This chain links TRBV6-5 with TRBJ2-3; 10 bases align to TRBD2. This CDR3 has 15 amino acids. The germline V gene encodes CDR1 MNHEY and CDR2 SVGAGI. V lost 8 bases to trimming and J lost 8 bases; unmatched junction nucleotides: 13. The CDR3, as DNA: TGTGCCAGCCTCAAGCTAGCGGGGGCAGGGGGTACGCAGTATTTT. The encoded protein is CASLKLAGAGGTQYF.

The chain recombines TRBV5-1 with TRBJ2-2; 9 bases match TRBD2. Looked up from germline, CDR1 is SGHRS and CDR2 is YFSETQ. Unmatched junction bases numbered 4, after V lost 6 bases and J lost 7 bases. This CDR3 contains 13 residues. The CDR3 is CASTPSGIGELFF. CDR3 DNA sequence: TGCGCCAGCACCCCTAGCGGGATCGGGGAGCTGTTTTTT.

The CDR3 region has the DNA TGTGCCTGGAGTAGGGCCGGGACCTTGGTAGATACGCAGTATTTT. It translates to CAWSRAGTLVDTQYF. The chain has TRBV30 and TRBJ2-3; either TRBD1 or TRBD2 may fit D (5 bases each). Germline-derived CDR1 and CDR2 are GTSNPN and SVGIG (reference sequence). This CDR3 is 15 amino acids long. Trimming cost V 2 bases and J 5 bases, with 17 bases left between them.

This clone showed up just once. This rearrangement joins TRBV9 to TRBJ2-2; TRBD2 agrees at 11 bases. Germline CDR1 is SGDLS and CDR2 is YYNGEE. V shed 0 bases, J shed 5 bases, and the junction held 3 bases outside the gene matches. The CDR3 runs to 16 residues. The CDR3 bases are TGTGCCAGCAGCGTAGTAACTAGCGGGAGTACCGGGGAGCTGTTTTTT. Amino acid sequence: CASSVVTSGSTGELFF.

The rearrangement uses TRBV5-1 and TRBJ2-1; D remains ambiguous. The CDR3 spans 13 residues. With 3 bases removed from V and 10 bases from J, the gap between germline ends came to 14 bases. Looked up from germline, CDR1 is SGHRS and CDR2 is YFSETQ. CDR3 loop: CASSSNAIGEQFF. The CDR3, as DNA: TGCGCCAGCAGCTCGAACGCCATCGGGGAGCAGTTCTTC. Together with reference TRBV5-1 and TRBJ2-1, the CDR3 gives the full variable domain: KAGVTQTPRYLIKTRGQQVTLSCSPISGHRSVSWYQQTPGQGLQFLFEYFSETQRNKGNFPGRFSGRQFSNSRSEMNVSTLELGDSALYLCASSSNAIGEQFFGPGTRLTVL.